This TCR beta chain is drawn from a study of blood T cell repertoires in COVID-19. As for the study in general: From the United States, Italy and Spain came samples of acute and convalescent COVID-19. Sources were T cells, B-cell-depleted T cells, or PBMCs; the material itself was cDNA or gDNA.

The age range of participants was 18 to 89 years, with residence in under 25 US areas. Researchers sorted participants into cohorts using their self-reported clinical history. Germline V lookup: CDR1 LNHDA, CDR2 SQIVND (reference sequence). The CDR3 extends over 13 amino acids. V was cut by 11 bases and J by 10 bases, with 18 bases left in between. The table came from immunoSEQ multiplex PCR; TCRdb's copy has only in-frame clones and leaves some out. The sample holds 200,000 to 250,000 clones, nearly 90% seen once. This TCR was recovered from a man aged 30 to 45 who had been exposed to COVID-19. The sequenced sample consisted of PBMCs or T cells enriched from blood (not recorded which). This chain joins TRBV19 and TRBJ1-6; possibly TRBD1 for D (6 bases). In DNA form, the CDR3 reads TGTGCCGGCGGGGGCCGGGTTCGATCACCCCTCCACTTT. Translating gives CAGGGRVRSPLHF.